This record looks at one TCR beta chain sequence and its context. An end of the junction does not agree with germline; a read error may underlie this. This sample is drawn from a study of cytomegalovirus exposure and HLA in healthy donors. Study-wide context: Most donors, approximately 82% of approximately 400 genotyped, fell in the Caucasian-associated ancestry cluster.

Both 60 Vbeta primers and 13 Jbeta primers went into the PCR. Clones were sequenced by immunoSEQ multiplex PCR, and TCRdb holds only the in-frame ones, with some missing. The data contain around 180,000 clones, around 80% of them seen just once; the ten biggest clones take up 0.69%. In germline, CDR1 is MNHEY, CDR2 SMNVEV (reference sequence). This CDR3 region has 16 residues. Material for sequencing was PBMCs. This clonotype was obtained from a woman in her thirties or forties in good health and CMV-seronegative. The chain is built from TRBV27 and TRBJ2-7, with 11 nucleotides matching TRBD1. Here the CDR3 DNA reads TGTGCCAGCAGTCTATCTACCGGGACAGGGGGCTACGAGCAGTACTTC. This gives the protein CASSLSTGTGGYEQYF.